This T cell receptor (beta chain) was observed in a study of graft-versus-host responses after intestinal transplantation (dated by TCRdb to the early 2020s). As for the study more broadly: Multivisceral, liver-intestinal, or isolated intestinal transplants were received by the recipients. Bulk TCR-beta CDR3 sequencing was used to track graft-versus-host and host-versus-graft alloreactive T cell clones in the graft, circulation and bone marrow after intestinal transplantation. Alloreactive clones were identified by sequencing pre-transplant mixed lymphocyte reaction products and comparing these products with unstimulated pre-transplant donor and recipient T cells. Samples from a few later patients were sequenced in-house on an Illumina MiSeq with MiXCR processing rather than by the commercial service. Anti-thymocyte globulin induction was given to all recipients, followed by maintenance tacrolimus and steroids for two to four years. Donor T cell macrochimerism was defined as a peak of at least 4% donor T cells among recipient peripheral blood mononuclear cells. Of the 20 to 25 intestinal transplant recipients enrolled in the cohort, one of whom was a retransplant, 3 patients without pretransplant specimens were excluded.

To isolate intraepithelial and lamina propria lymphocytes from graft specimens, dithiothreitol, EDTA incubations and collagenase D digestion were used. Bulk TCR-beta sequencing was performed on serial intestinal graft biopsy specimens collected as late as 600 days after transplant. The method was the immunoSEQ multiplex PCR assay. For most patients, genomic DNA was subjected to high-throughput TCR-beta CDR3 sequencing by Adaptive Biotechnologies. Regarding the original processing steps: Adaptive's ImmunoSEQ software supplied the TCR sequencing data for more than 15 patients, while MiXCR and VDJtools were used to process three other patients. Because the origin of CDR3 nucleotide sequences shared between donor and recipient could not be assigned, those sequences were removed. Alloreactive clones required at least 2-fold expansion over unstimulated cells and minimum CFSE-low frequency of 0.002% (template counts) or 0.001% (read counts). A clone was considered mappable if detected in the sequenced pre-transplant spleen, lymph node, or MLR CFSE-low populations of the donor or recipient. Cumulative frequency of alloreactive clones was calculated as a percentage of all sequences weighted by copy number. Entries here come from immuneACCESS through TCRdb and include only in-frame sequences with V and J called. Some clones fail to appear in such tables; in the studies checked, an unresolved V gene covers under half of the shortfall, and the cause of the remainder is unknown. V and J calls and clone size follow that table, whereas D and trimming were derived from the DNA. This sample gives some 2,200 clones in total; roughly 75% of them show up just once. The top ten constitute around 10% of the sample.

Note on this clone: No cognate antigen has been identified for it. No qualities accompany the bases; no much larger clone lies one base away.

What the authors observed across the whole study: In patients with donor T cell macrochimerism, the allografts had high GvH to HvG T cell clonal ratios. The relatively low number and heterogeneity of intestinal transplant patients limited the conclusions. Peak levels of circulating GvH clones were associated with declines in HvG clones early after transplant. GvH clones were detected in recipient bone marrow, and some of these GvH clones were observed earlier in ileal mucosa or blood, consistent with an intestinal mucosal origin.

CDR1 MNHEY and CDR2 SVGAGI are derived from the germline V gene. Taken from cysteine to phenylalanine, the CDR3 has 14 residues. Only the CDR3 DNA is retained, 42 bases long and in frame from the first base. V is clipped by 6 bases and J by 0 bases, and the sequence between their germline boundaries is 11 bases long. This chain is built from TRBV6-5 and TRBJ1-1; a weak D assignment points to TRBD1 (5 bases agree). This sample comprised ileum tissue, obtained 18 days after transplant. The TCR comes from a human patient who received an intestinal transplant, so some T cells may come from the graft donor. The bases read TGTGCCAGCAGAGACAGCCTCATGAACACTGAAGCTTTCTTT. Translated, it gives CASRDSLMNTEAFF.